This passage covers 20 T cell receptor beta chains from one sample sequenced in a study of neurological immune-mediated disorders. MiXCR, run by TCRdb on the 5' RACE reads, gives a single entry per CDR3 protein. Of 45,000 to 50,000 distinct CDR3 sequences in the sample, around 4.5% were seen once. The sample consisted of PBMCs. These receptors originate from a woman aged 55-70 years with multiple sclerosis.

Many counts were recorded for this clonotype. The rearrangement links TRBV10-1 to TRBJ2-1; 10 nucleotides line up with TRBD1. The ends lost 6 bases at V and 8 bases at J; junction bases unmatched: 4. Germline-derived CDR1 and CDR2 are WNHNN and SYGVQD (reference sequence). This CDR3 contains 13 residues. For the CDR3, the DNA is TGCGCCAGCAGGGGGACAGGGGAGGATGAGCAGTTCTTC. It yields the protein CASRGTGEDEQFF.

There are many counts of this clonotype. The CDR3 is CASSQDGSSNQPQHF. In nucleotides, the CDR3 is TGTGCCAGCAGCCAAGATGGGTCGAGCAATCAGCCCCAGCATTTT. V is TRBV3-1 and J is TRBJ1-5; no clear D. Germline values: CDR1 LGHDT, CDR2 YNNKEL (reference sequence). The V gene lost 0 bases and the J gene lost 1 base, with 7 bases spanning the gap. The CDR3 spans 15 residues.

This clonotype was found many times. The gene calls are TRBV5-5 and TRBJ2-7; possible D gene TRBD1, 6 bases. Germline CDR1 and CDR2: SGHKS and YYEKEE (reference sequence). This CDR3 has 15 residues. The V gene lost 1 base and the J gene lost 2 bases, with 13 bases spanning the gap. CDR3 sequence (DNA): TGTGCCAGCAGCTTGTGGGACACCGGAACCTACGAGCAGTACTTC. The encoded protein is CASSLWDTGTYEQYF.

This clonotype occurred many times. The chain is built from TRBV4-3 and TRBJ2-1; D not certain. Trimming shortened V by 3 bases and J by 5 bases, and 11 bases separated the two germline ends. Per the germline V gene, CDR1 is LGHNA and CDR2 is YSLEER. The CDR3 runs 14 residues. In DNA form, the CDR3 reads TGCGCCAGCAGCCAGGGCCGAGCCCACAATGAGCAGTTCTTC. The encoded protein is CASSQGRAHNEQFF.

Ten or more counts support this clonotype. This rearrangement joins TRBV4-3 to TRBJ1-3; no clear D gene. The germline CDR1 and CDR2 sequences are LGHNA and YSLEER. CDR3 size: 17 residues. The V end lost 4 bases, the J end lost 1 base, and 17 bases lay between the germline ends. CDR3 in amino acids: CASSLYSKGGSGNTIYF. The CDR3 DNA follows: TGCGCCAGCAGCCTCTATAGCAAGGGAGGATCTGGAAACACCATATATTTT.

This clonotype has at least ten counts. The J gene is TRBJ1-4, the V gene TRBV25-1, with a possible D match to TRBD1 (5 bases). Germline V CDR1 and CDR2: MGHDK, SYGVNS. Trimming took 7 bases from V and 7 from J, leaving 19 bases between them. The CDR3 is made up of 15 amino acids. CDR3 sequence (DNA): TGTGCCAGCACAGAACGGGGGGGACTTGGTGAAAAACTGTTTTTT. This encodes CASTERGGLGEKLFF. The whole variable domain, filled in from reference TRBV25-1 and TRBJ1-4, reads EADIYQTPRYLVIGTGKKITLECSQTMGHDKMYWYQQDPGMELHLIHYSYGVNSTEKGDLSSESTVSRIRTEHFPLTLESARPSHTSQYLCASTERGGLGEKLFFGSGTQLSVL.

In this sample, this clonotype turned up many times. CDR3 loop: CASRGTGVETQYF. The CDR3 region has the DNA TGTGCCAGCAGGGGGACAGGCGTTGAGACCCAGTACTTC. The rearrangement joins TRBV6-5 to TRBJ2-5; TRBD1 matches 8 bases. This CDR3 is 13 amino acids long. The germline V gene encodes CDR1 MNHEY and CDR2 SVGAGI. The trim removed 6 bases at V and 5 bases at J, leaving 5 bases unmatched.

This clonotype was counted at least ten times. The V and J genes are TRBV29-1 and TRBJ1-4; D unclear. CDR1 and CDR2 (germline): SQVTM, ANQGSEA. V gave up 0 bases and J gave up 5 bases, with 7 bases separating them. The CDR3 has 13 residues. The CDR3 region has the DNA TGCAGCGTTGAAGAAGAGGTAAATGAAAAACTGTTTTTT. Residues: CSVEEEVNEKLFF.

This clonotype came up many times. The V gene is TRBV7-2, the J gene TRBJ2-5; D is tentatively TRBD1 or TRBD2 (5 bases each). V was shortened by 1 base and J by 5 bases, with 14 bases between the two germline ends. The germline V gene encodes CDR1 SGHTA and CDR2 FQGNSA. The CDR3 loop spans 15 amino acids. The CDR3 protein is CASSLVRGAGETQYF. In DNA form, the CDR3 reads TGTGCCAGCAGCTTAGTGAGGGGCGCCGGTGAGACCCAGTACTTC.

This clonotype was found many times. The chain carries TRBV20-1 and TRBJ1-2; D gene unclear. This CDR3 has 13 amino acids. V shed 3 bases and J shed 3 bases, with 11 bases lying between them. Germline CDR1 is DFQATT and CDR2 is SNEGSKA (reference sequence). The CDR3 spells CSARVGSYYGYTF. In DNA, the CDR3 is TGCAGTGCTAGGGTTGGGAGTTACTATGGCTACACCTTC.

Only a few counts were recorded for this clonotype. The J gene is TRBJ1-2, the V gene TRBV6-2 or TRBV6-3; 9 nucleotides match TRBD1. CDR1 MNHEY and CDR2 SVGEGT come from the germline V gene. Trimming cost V 6 bases and J 3 bases; bases outside gene matches: 11. This CDR3 contains 16 residues. CDR3 DNA sequence: TGTGCCAGCAGCTTTCCTCCGGGACAGGGTGACTATGGCTACACCTTC. This translates into CASSFPPGQGDYGYTF.

This clonotype was seen at least ten times. This chain joins TRBV15 and TRBJ1-1, with TRBD1 identical over 8 bases. The CDR3 runs to 15 residues. The junction had 9 bases not matched to a gene; V was cut back by 2 bases and J by 7 bases. The germline gives CDR1 LNHNV, CDR2 YYDKDF (reference sequence). The CDR3: CATSRNRQGSSEAFF. Written as DNA, the CDR3 is TGTGCCACCAGCAGAAATAGACAGGGGTCGAGTGAAGCTTTCTTT.

This clonotype was seen ten or more times. This sequence joins TRBV7-8 and TRBJ1-1; 7 bases agree with TRBD1. The CDR3 spans 14 residues. Per the germline V gene, CDR1 is SGHVS and CDR2 is FQNEAQ. The J segment lost 4 bases and the V segment lost 5 bases, leaving 7 bases of the junction unmatched. The CDR3 DNA reads TGTGCCAGCAGCACGACAGGGTTCAGCACTGAAGCTTTCTTT. Translated, it gives CASSTTGFSTEAFF.

This rearrangement joins TRBV9 to TRBJ2-3, with D perhaps given as TRBD1 or TRBD2 (6 bases each). V dropped 0 bases and J dropped 0 bases, with 8 bases sitting between them. The CDR3 has 15 residues. The germline V gene encodes CDR1 SGDLS and CDR2 YYNGEE. CDR3 loop: CASSVVGGSTDTQYF. DNA for the CDR3: TGTGCCAGCAGCGTAGTGGGGGGCAGCACAGATACGCAGTATTTT.

This clonotype appeared many times. The CDR3 DNA follows: TGTGCCAGCAGTTTACTAGCGGGGGCCCATGAGCAGTTCTTC. The encoded protein is CASSLLAGAHEQFF. The V and J genes are TRBV6-2 or TRBV6-3 and TRBJ2-1; 11 bases fit TRBD2. The V gene end was trimmed by 4 bases and the J gene end by 8 bases; junction bases not matched to a gene: 4. The germline CDR1 and CDR2 sequences are MNHEY and SVGEGT. The CDR3 covers 14 residues.

This clonotype was picked up many times. This rearrangement joins TRBV9 to TRBJ1-1, with 8 bases identical to TRBD1. Losses at the gene ends were 1 base for V and 7 bases for J; bases not matched to a gene: 15. Germline V gene lookup returns CDR1 SGDLS and CDR2 YYNGEE. The CDR3 loop spans 17 amino acids. The DNA for the CDR3 is TGTGCCAGCAGCGTAACCGGGACAGGCGTGTTAGTTGGTGAAGCTTTCTTT. As protein: CASSVTGTGVLVGEAFF. The full variable domain, its missing parts supplied by reference TRBV9 and TRBJ1-1, is DSGVTQTPKHLITATGQRVTLRCSPRSGDLSVYWYQQSLDQGLQFLIQYYNGEERAKGNILERFSAQQFPDLHSELNLSSLELGDSALYFCASSVTGTGVLVGEAFFGQGTRLTVV.

The sample holds a few counts of this clonotype. V is TRBV10-3 and J is TRBJ2-1; a weak D match, TRBD2 (5 bases). The CDR3 is 14 amino acids. V lost 4 bases and J lost 7, with 14 bases in between. Germline CDR1 is ENHRY and CDR2 is SYGVKD. This chain's CDR3 is CAISGGRPGNEQFF. The CDR3 region has the DNA TGTGCCATCAGTGGAGGGCGCCCGGGGAATGAGCAGTTCTTC.

This clonotype was observed at least ten times. The chain uses TRBV20-1 and TRBJ2-3; D gene ambiguous. CDR3 size: 16 residues. The germline V gene encodes CDR1 DFQATT and CDR2 SNEGSKA (reference sequence). Trimming shortened V by 0 bases and J by 2 bases, and 15 bases separated the two germline ends. CDR3 DNA: TGCAGTGCTAGAGACAGCAGAACCCACCACACAGATACGCAGTATTTT. Translating gives CSARDSRTHHTDTQYF.

This clonotype was counted a few times. This chain joins TRBV5-1 and TRBJ1-1, with 8 bases that match TRBD1. The V and J ends lost 0 bases and 4 bases, in that order; junction bases with no gene match: 5. Germline assignment: CDR1 SGHRS and CDR2 YFSETQ. The CDR3 runs 15 residues. The CDR3, as DNA: TGCGCCAGCAGCTTGGCCGCAGGGGGCTTCACTGAAGCTTTCTTT. Translating it yields CASSLAAGGFTEAFF.

This clonotype was counted between two and nine times. The chain joins TRBV18 to TRBJ2-5, with D possibly TRBD2 on 5 matching bases. Germline-derived CDR1 and CDR2 are KGHSH and LQKENI. The ends were cut back, 6 bases at V and 1 base at J, with 12 bases in the middle. The CDR3 runs to 14 residues. The CDR3 DNA sequence: TGTGCCAGCTCGTCCGGGAATATCCAAGAGACCCAGTACTTC. Translated: CASSSGNIQETQYF.